This TCR beta chain comes out of a study of control samples from healthy donors and cancer patients. After removal of 0 bases from V and 5 bases from J, the junction contained 10 bases not matched to a gene. The CDR3 is 16 residues long. Germline-derived CDR1 and CDR2 are LNHDA and SQIVND (reference sequence). The assay was immunoSEQ multiplex PCR, and TCRdb's table has in-frame clones only and misses some. The sample lists some 160,000 clones, around 90% seen once, with just under 5% in the top ten. Sequenced sample: blood. The clonotype comes from a man aged 30 to 45 in good health. The chain joins TRBV19 to TRBJ2-7, with 7 bases lining up with TRBD2. The chain's CDR3 is CASSIDRLAGVDEQYF. CDR3 DNA sequence: TGTGCCAGTAGTATAGACCGACTTGCGGGAGTTGACGAGCAGTACTTC.